This T cell receptor beta chain was documented in a study of spatial heterogeneity in lung cancer. Looking at the study overall: Sequencing consistently turned up more beta-chain sequences than alpha-chain sequences. The average count in raw reads for each unique TCR and UMI combination exceeded 9.5 appearances.

Time point described: sample taken at primary tumor resection. Unsorted whole RNA samples from tumor, nontumor lung or frozen PBMC were sequenced. Donors were about 70 untreated early-stage non-small cell lung cancer patients. This clonotype was counted many times. This beta chain is off target for a library built for alpha chains, so its abundance means little. V gave up 6 bases and J gave up 9 bases; unmatched junction bases: 13. Germline V lookup: CDR1 DFQATT, CDR2 SNEGSKA (reference sequence). The CDR3 is made up of 14 amino acids. TCR cDNA molecules were tagged individually, and each one carried a unique molecular identifier. TCRdb itself ran the 5' RACE reads through MiXCR, one entry per CDR3 protein. The sample includes some 11,000 distinct CDR3 sequences, 5.5% to 8% of them seen just once.

The chain joins TRBV20-1 to TRBJ2-1, with 8 nucleotides matching TRBD1. This receptor was taken from a male donor with early-stage non-small cell lung cancer. The sequenced sample was normal lung tissue next to the tumor, obtained at surgery. The DNA of the CDR3 is TGCAGTGCCATTGGACAGGGCCGCCGTGGTGAGCAGTTCTTC. It translates to CSAIGQGRRGEQFF.